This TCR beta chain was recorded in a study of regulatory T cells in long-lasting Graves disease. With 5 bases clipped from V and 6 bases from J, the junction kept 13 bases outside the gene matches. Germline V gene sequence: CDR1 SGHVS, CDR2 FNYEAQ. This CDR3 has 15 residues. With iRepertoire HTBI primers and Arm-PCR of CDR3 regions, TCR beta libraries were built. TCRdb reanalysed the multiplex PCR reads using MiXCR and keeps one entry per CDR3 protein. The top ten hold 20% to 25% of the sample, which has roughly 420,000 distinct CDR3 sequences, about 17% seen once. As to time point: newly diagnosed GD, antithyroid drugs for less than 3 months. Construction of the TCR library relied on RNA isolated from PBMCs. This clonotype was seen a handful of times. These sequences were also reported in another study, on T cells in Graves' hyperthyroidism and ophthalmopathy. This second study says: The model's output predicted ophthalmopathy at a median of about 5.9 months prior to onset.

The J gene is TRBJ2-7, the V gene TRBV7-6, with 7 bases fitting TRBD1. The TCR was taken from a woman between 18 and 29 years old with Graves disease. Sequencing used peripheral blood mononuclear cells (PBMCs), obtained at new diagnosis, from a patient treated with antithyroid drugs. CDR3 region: CASSPPGTDGREQYF. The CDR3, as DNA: TGTGCCAGCAGCCCGCCGGGGACAGACGGGCGCGAGCAGTACTTC.